This TCR beta chain is drawn from a study of T cell responses to AZD1222 COVID-19 vaccine. Assay: immunoSEQ multiplex PCR; the TCRdb copy retains only in-frame clones and omits some. The data show approximately 140,000 clones, about nine tenths seen once. The germline V gene encodes CDR1 MNHEY and CDR2 SVGAGI. Trimming took 6 bases from V and 0 from J; bases not matched to a gene: 6. This CDR3 has 15 amino acids. The chain carries TRBV6-5 and TRBJ2-3; 7 nucleotides line up with TRBD1. The TCR sequence derives from an adult in good health. Sequences were derived from peripheral blood, sampled on day 0 of AZD1222 vaccination. CDR3 in DNA: TGTGCCAGCAGCCGAGGGACAGAGAGCACAGATACGCAGTATTTT. It codes for CASSRGTESTDTQYF.